This record concerns one TCR beta chain sequence. The antigen it recognizes is unknown. It has no much larger one-base neighbor in the sample; base qualities were not kept. Other DNA sequences in this specimen translate into the identical CDR3. The donors were healthy, HIV-negative adults with no recently reported acute infections or vaccinations. Every donor was a Caucasian adult living in Nashville, Tennessee, USA. CD4+ T cells were enriched by magnetic negative selection; naive cells were then positively selected on CD45RA, and the negative fraction formed the memory subset. Blood was obtained by leukapheresis, after which PBMCs were separated by Ficoll-Histopaque density gradient centrifugation and cryopreserved in liquid nitrogen vapor phase. Analytical flow cytometry was used to check the purity and quantity of each magnetically sorted T cell population. Each sorted fraction had its genomic DNA isolated and then quantified by UV absorbance on a Nanodrop 2000c.

Using the deep immunoSEQ assay, TCR CDR3 regions were amplified from genomic DNA by multiplex PCR. Extracted genomic DNA from each cell subset was spread evenly across all wells of several immunoSEQ 96-well plates, with each plate serving as a replicate. For sorted subsets, each replicate PCR was loaded with about 0.2 ug genomic DNA, equivalent to 30,000 or so T cell genomes. The purified libraries were quantified using a Qubit 3.0 fluorometer, sized with a Bioanalyzer 2100, and then quantified again using the KAPA Library Quantification kit. Every immunoSEQ 96-well plate was sequenced on a dedicated single-read 150-cycle Illumina NextSeq 550 flow cell. The source study handled its data this way. Because the immunoSEQ output held only junctional sequences and lacked quality scores, the filtering could not match the filtering applied to full-length reads. Sequences were annotated with PyIR, a Python wrapper for IgBLAST v1.9, and V/J genes and CDR3 were assigned using IMGT germline references. Reads were removed for weak V/J assignments (E-value above 1e-6), missing CDR3, stop codons, out-of-frame junctions, or ambiguous translated residues. V3J clonotypes were defined as sequences sharing an identical inferred V gene, J gene, and CDR3 amino acid sequence. Percentage overlap between repertoires was calculated by dividing the number of shared unique clonotypes by the size of the smaller repertoire. Three approaches were used to assess repertoire richness: RTK rarefaction, the Chao1 estimator, and Recon v2.1 estimates of unobserved clonotypes. OLGA was used to compute generation probabilities for all TCRbeta clonotypes that the gDNA method yielded from four donors. The table was pulled from immuneACCESS by TCRdb, which kept in-frame rearrangements only. Such tables lose some clones; where checked, under half of the loss comes from unresolved V genes, and the rest has no known cause. Clone size and V and J calls were adopted from that table, with D and trimming inferred from the DNA. The table for this sample lists roughly 2.5 million clones; approximately 90% of them were counted only once. Roughly 0.13% of the sample is held by the ten biggest clonotypes.

This entry is derived from a study of shared clonotypes between healthy human individuals (dated by TCRdb to the early 2020s). Background on the whole study: The cohort comprised a couple of women and a few men aged 18 to 49 years. Libraries were prepared and TCR repertoires were sequenced by different laboratories using diverse techniques, in order to increase sequencing depth and limit assay-specific biases. Each donor's leukapheresis produced roughly between roughly 0.94 and 9.5 billion PBMCs. For each donor, CD4 naive and CD4 memory were each given three plates, CD8 naive was given two plates, and CD8 memory was given one plate. To estimate repertoire size and how much clonotypes are shared between individuals, the study performed deep sequencing of blood TCR repertoires from roughly five healthy adults.

CDR1 and CDR2 (MDHEN, SYDVKM) derive from the germline V gene. Cut back by 5 bases and 9 bases, the V and J ends lie 11 bases apart. From the cysteine through the phenylalanine, the CDR3 covers 12 amino acids. Here the CDR3 DNA is all that survives: 36 bases in frame from base 1. Study-level results and caveats: When a handful of donors were compared, the shared fraction of clonotypes was approximately 5% for naive CD4, more than 3% for naive CD8, 2% to 2.5% for memory CD4, and 0.35% to 0.4% for memory CD8. Compared with non-shared clonotypes, the clonotypes found in all four sorted-subset donors had higher generation probabilities. The small number of donors limited the genetic and exposure-history diversity represented. Pairwise subsampling indicated that sequencing depth was expected to affect the degree of clonotype sharing among donors. Even with the large sequencing depth, rarefaction of the sorted-subset datasets indicated that sequencing was incomplete. Sampling was restricted to blood, and TCR repertoires in tissue are likely to differ from TCR repertoires in blood. Naive subsets generally had larger estimated clonotype richness than memory subsets did.

The V gene is TRBV28 and the J gene is TRBJ2-1; perhaps TRBD2 is the D gene, with 6 bases matching. This sequence originates from a man between 18 and 35 years old in good health. The sample comprised naive CD4+ T cells sorted from blood. The cell subset or site label corresponds to: CD45RA+ positively selected. The nucleotides read TGTGCCAGCAGTCTCCTGGGGGGTGAGCAGTTCTTC. Its protein is CASSLLGGEQFF.